Listed below are T cell receptor beta chains from one sample, sequenced in a study of T cell responses to AZD1222 COVID-19 vaccine. Measured with immunoSEQ multiplex PCR; TCRdb has only the in-frame clones, and not every one. In the table there are around 140,000 clones, approximately 93% of which are singletons. The sequences come from peripheral blood, collected on day 0 of MenACWY control vaccination. These receptors all stem from an adult in good health. Both conserved end residues are part of each CDR3. The D gene is left open where the match is weak. Rows give clone size only sometimes, using once, few, many, or a class for an expanded clone.

d_gene	j_gene	len	v_gene	abundance	CDR3aa	CDR3nt
TRBD1	TRBJ2-1	13	TRBV29-1	NA	CSVDRGLNDEQFF	TGCAGCGTTGACAGGGGGCTAAACGATGAGCAGTTCTTC
NA	TRBJ2-3	15	TRBV5-1	NA	CASSLARTSTDTQYF	TGCGCCAGCAGCTTGGCCAGAACTAGCACAGATACGCAGTATTTT
NA	TRBJ1-2	12	TRBV6-1	once	CASSESWGGYTF	TGTGCCAGCAGTGAAAGTTGGGGTGGCTACACCTTC
NA	TRBJ1-2	14	TRBV30	NA	CAWSGWQGNYGYTF	TGTGCCTGGAGTGGGTGGCAGGGTAACTATGGCTACACCTTC
NA	TRBJ2-1	12	TRBV19	NA	CASSIAYNEQFF	TGTGCCAGTAGTATAGCCTACAATGAGCAGTTCTTC
NA	TRBJ1-6	16	TRBV28	NA	CASTPSLSSYNSPLHF	TGTGCCAGCACCCCCTCCCTGAGCTCCTATAATTCACCCCTCCACTTT
TRBD1	TRBJ1-2	14	TRBV5-1	NA	CASRAPGRGHGYTF	TGCGCCAGCCGGGCCCCCGGCAGGGGGCATGGCTACACCTTC
TRBD2	TRBJ2-3	12	TRBV5-4	NA	CASSLGLAGPYF	TGTGCCAGCAGCTTGGGGCTAGCGGGACCGTATTTT
NA	TRBJ1-2	15	TRBV28	NA	CASSPVGNEPYGYTF	TGTGCCAGCAGCCCCGTAGGTAACGAACCCTATGGCTACACCTTC
NA	TRBJ1-6	12	TRBV10-3	NA	CAISSGNSPLHF	TGTGCCATCAGTTCAGGAAATTCACCCCTCCACTTT
NA	TRBJ1-3	15	TRBV29-1	NA	CSAARPTGTGNTIYF	TGCAGCGCCGCCCGACCTACAGGGACGGGAAACACCATATATTTT
NA	TRBJ2-2	16	TRBV4-1	few	CASSQVEQVNTGELFF	TGCGCCAGCAGCCAAGTTGAACAGGTTAACACCGGGGAGCTGTTTTTT
NA	TRBJ2-7	14	TRBV30	NA	CAWSSGGTLYEQYF	TGTGCCTGGAGTTCGGGCGGGACGCTCTACGAGCAGTACTTC
TRBD2	TRBJ2-1	15	TRBV5-6	NA	CASSLAASGRNEQFF	TGTGCCAGCAGCTTAGCGGCTAGCGGGAGGAATGAGCAGTTCTTC
NA	TRBJ2-1	14	TRBV12-5	NA	CASGFPTQGNEQFF	TGTGCTAGTGGTTTCCCGACACAGGGCAATGAGCAGTTCTTC
NA	TRBJ1-1	12	TRBV19	NA	CASSYPGLEAFF	TGTGCCAGTAGTTATCCGGGACTTGAAGCTTTCTTT
NA	TRBJ2-5	16	TRBV6-1	NA	CASSEISGGGEETQYF	TGTGCCAGCAGTGAAATTTCGGGTGGAGGAGAAGAGACCCAGTACTTC
NA	TRBJ2-1	14	TRBV2	NA	CASSEALASGEQFF	TGTGCCAGCAGTGAAGCTTTAGCTTCAGGTGAGCAGTTCTTC
TRBD1	TRBJ2-5	13	TRBV7-2	NA	CASSRDRGETQYF	TGTGCCAGCAGCCGGGACAGGGGGGAGACCCAGTACTTC
NA	TRBJ1-6	17	TRBV14	NA	CASSQSGGNAYNSPLHF	TGTGCCAGCAGCCAGTCTGGGGGAAACGCCTATAATTCACCCCTCCACTTT
NA	TRBJ1-2	13	TRBV4-1	once	CASSRDTEYGYTF	TGCGCCAGCAGCCGGGACACTGAGTATGGCTACACCTTC
NA	TRBJ2-3	12	TRBV12-3/TRBV12-4	NA	CASSFAPDTQYF	TGTGCCAGCAGTTTCGCCCCAGATACGCAGTATTTT
NA	TRBJ1-2	14	TRBV9	NA	CASGRVPPSGGYTF	TGTGCCAGCGGCAGGGTGCCCCCCAGTGGGGGCTACACCTTC